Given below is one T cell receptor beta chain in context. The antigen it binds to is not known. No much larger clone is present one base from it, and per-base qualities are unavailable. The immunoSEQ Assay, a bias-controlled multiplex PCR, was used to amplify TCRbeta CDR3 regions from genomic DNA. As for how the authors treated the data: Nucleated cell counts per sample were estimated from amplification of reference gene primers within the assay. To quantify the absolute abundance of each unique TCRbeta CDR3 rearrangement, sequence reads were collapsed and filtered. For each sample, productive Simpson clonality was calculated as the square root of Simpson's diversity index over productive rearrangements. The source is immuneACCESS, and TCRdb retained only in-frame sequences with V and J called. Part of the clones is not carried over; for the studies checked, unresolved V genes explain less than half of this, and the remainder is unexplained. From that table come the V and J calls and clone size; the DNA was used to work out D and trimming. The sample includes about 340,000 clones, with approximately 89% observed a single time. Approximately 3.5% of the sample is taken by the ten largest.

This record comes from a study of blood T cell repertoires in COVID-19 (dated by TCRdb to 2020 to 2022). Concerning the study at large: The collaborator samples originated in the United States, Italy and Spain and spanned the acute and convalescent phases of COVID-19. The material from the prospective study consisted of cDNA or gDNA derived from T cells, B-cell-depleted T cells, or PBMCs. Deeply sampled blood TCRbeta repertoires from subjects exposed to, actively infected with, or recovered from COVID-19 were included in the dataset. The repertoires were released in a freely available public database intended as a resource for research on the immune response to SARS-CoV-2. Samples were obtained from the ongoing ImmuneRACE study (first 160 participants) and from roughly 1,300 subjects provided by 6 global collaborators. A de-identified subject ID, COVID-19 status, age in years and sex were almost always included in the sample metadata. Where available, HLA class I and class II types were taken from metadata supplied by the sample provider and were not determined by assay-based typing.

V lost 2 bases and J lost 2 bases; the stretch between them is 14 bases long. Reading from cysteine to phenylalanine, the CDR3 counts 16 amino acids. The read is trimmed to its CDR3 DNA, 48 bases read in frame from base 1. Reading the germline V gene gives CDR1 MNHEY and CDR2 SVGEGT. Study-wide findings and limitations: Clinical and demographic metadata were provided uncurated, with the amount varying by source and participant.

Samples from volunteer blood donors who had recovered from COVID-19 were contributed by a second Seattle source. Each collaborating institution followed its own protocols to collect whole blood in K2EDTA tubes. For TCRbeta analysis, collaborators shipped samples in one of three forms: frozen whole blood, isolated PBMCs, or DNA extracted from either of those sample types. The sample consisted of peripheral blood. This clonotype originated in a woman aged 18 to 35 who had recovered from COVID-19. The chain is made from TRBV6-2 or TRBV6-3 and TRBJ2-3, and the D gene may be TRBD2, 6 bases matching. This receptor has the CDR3 CASSYISAGYTDTQYF. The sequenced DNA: TGTGCCAGCAGTTACATTTCGGCGGGATACACAGATACGCAGTATTTT.